The clone carrying this T cell receptor (beta chain) was counted only a few times. Its antigen remains unidentified. The record originates from a study of T cell responses to AZD1222 COVID-19 vaccine. Measured with immunoSEQ multiplex PCR; TCRdb has only the in-frame clones, and not every one. The sample lists more than 95,000 clones; about 89% were seen once. Regarding the study as a whole: Only a handful of people who got AZD1222 tested seropositive at baseline.

This CDR3 is built from 15 residues. Trimming took 5 bases from V and 3 from J; bases not matched to a gene: 7. The germline V gene encodes CDR1 SGHTA and CDR2 FQGTGA. Here the sequenced sample was peripheral blood, taken on day 0 of MenACWY control vaccination. The J gene is TRBJ2-3, the V gene TRBV7-3; 8 positions agree with TRBD1. The origin of this receptor is an adult in good health. The CDR3 nucleotides read TGTGCCAGCAGCCCCCGGACAGGGTGGACAGATACGCAGTATTTT. Residues: CASSPRTGWTDTQYF. Full variable domain (rest looked up from reference TRBV7-3 and TRBJ2-3): GAGVSQTPSNKVTEKGKYVELRCDPISGHTALYWYRQSLGQGPEFLIYFQGTGAADDSGLPNDRFFAVRPEGSVSTLKIQRTERGDSAVYLCASSPRTGWTDTQYFGPGTRLTVL.